This T cell receptor (beta chain) emerged from a study of CD8+CD57+ T cells in acquired aplastic anemia. TCR beta VDJ and CDR3 were profiled, and genomic DNA was the template. TCRdb reprocessed the reads with MiXCR, giving one entry per CDR3 protein. The table lists tens of thousands of distinct CDR3 sequences, more than 40% of them singletons, with about 68% in the top ten. The CDR3 extends over 14 amino acids. V shed 4 bases and J 6 bases; nucleotides not matched to a gene: 5. Germline-derived CDR1 and CDR2 are MNHEY and SVGAGI. The sequencing sample was made of sorted CD4+, CD8+, or CD8+CD57+ T cells (not recorded which) from PBMCs. V usage is TRBV6-5 and J usage is TRBJ2-3; 9 positions match TRBD2. The receptor was isolated from a human donor in good health, serving as a control. DNA for the CDR3: TGTGCCAGCAGTTCGCGGGGGGGAGCCGATACGCAGTATTTT. Amino acid sequence: CASSSRGGADTQYF.